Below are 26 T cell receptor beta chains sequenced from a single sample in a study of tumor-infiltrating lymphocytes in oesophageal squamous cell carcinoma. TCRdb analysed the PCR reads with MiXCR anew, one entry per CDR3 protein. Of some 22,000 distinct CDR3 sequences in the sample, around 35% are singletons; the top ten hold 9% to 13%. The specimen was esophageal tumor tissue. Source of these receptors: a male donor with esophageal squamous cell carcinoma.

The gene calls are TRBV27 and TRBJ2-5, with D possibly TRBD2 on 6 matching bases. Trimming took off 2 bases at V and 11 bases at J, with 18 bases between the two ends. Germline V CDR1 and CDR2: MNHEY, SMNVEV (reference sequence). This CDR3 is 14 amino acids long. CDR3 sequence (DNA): TGTGCCAGCAGTTTAGGAGGGAGGTCTTTTGAGCAGTACTTC. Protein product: CASSLGGRSFEQYF.

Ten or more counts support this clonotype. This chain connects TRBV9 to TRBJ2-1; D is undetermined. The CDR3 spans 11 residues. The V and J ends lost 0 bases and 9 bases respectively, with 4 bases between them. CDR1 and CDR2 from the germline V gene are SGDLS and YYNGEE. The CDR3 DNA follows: TGTGCCAGCAGCGTAGAAGCTGAGCAGTTCTTC. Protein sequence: CASSVEAEQFF. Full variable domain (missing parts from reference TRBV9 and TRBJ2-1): DSGVTQTPKHLITATGQRVTLRCSPRSGDLSVYWYQQSLDQGLQFLIQYYNGEERAKGNILERFSAQQFPDLHSELNLSSLELGDSALYFCASSVEAEQFFGPGTRLTVL.

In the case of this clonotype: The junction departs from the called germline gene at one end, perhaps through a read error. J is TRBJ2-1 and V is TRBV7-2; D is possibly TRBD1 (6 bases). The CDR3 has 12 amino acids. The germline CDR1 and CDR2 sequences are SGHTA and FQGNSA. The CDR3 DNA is TGTGCCAGCAGTTCGGCAGGGGCCCGCGTGGACTTC. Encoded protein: CASSSAGARVDF.

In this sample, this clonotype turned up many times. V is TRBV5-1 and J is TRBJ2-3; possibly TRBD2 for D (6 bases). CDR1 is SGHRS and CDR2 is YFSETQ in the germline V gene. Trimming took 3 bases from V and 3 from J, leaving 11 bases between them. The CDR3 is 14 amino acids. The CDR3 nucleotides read TGCGCCAGCAGCTATGGGACTTCAACAGATACGCAGTATTTT. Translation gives CASSYGTSTDTQYF.

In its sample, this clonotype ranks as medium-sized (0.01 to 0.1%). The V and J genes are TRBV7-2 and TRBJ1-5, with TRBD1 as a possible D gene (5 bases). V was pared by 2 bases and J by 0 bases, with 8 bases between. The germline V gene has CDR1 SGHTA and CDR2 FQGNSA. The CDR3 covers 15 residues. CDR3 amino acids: CASSLQGTSNQPQHF. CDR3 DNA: TGTGCCAGCAGCTTACAGGGCACTAGCAATCAGCCCCAGCATTTT.

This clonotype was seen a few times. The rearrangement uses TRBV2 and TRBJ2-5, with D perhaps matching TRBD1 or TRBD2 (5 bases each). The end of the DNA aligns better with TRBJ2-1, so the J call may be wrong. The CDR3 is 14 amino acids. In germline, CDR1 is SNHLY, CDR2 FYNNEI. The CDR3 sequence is CASSEDGAAYEQFF. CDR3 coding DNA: TGTGCCAGCAGTGAAGACGGGGCAGCCTATGAGCAGTTCTTC.

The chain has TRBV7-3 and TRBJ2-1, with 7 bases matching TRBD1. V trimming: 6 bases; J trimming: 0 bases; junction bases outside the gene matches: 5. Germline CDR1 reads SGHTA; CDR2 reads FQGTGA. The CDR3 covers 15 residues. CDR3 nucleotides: TGTGCCAGCAGTCGGGACAGTAGCTCCTACAATGAGCAGTTCTTC. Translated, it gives CASSRDSSSYNEQFF.

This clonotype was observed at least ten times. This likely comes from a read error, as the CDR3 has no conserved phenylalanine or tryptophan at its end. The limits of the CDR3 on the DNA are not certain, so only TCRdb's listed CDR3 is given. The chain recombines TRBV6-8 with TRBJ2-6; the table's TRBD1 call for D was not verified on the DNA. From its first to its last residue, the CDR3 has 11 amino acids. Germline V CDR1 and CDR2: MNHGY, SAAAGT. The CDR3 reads CWGNGIRDQDM.

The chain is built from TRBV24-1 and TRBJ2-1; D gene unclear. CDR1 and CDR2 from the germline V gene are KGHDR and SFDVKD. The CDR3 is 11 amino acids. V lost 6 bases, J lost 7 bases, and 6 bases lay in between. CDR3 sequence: CATSFRNEQFF. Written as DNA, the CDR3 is TGTGCCACCAGTTTTAGGAATGAGCAGTTCTTC.

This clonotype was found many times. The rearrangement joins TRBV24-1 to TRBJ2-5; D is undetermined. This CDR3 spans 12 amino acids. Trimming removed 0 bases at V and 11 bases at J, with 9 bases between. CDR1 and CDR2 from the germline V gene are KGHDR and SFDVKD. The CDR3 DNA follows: TGTGCCACCAGTGATTTGTTCCATGAGCAGTACTTC. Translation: CATSDLFHEQYF.

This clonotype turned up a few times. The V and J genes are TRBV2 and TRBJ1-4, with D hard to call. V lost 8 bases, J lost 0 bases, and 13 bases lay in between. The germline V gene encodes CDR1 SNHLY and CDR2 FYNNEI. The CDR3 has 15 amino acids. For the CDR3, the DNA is TGTGCCAGCGCCCCGAGGACTGCAACTAATGAAAAACTGTTTTTT. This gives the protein CASAPRTATNEKLFF.

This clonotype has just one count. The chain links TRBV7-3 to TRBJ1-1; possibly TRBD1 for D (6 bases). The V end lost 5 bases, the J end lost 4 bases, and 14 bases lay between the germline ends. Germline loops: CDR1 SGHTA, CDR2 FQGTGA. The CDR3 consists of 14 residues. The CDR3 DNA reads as TGTGCCAGCAGCCCTACAGGGTTTACCACTGAAGCTTTCTTT. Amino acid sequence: CASSPTGFTTEAFF.

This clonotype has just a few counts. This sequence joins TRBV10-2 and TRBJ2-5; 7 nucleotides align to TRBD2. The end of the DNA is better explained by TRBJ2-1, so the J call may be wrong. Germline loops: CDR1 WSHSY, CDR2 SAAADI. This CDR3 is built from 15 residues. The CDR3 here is CASTTSGNRYNEQFF. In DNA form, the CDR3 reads TGCGCCAGCACTACAAGCGGGAATCGGTACAATGAGCAGTTCTTC.

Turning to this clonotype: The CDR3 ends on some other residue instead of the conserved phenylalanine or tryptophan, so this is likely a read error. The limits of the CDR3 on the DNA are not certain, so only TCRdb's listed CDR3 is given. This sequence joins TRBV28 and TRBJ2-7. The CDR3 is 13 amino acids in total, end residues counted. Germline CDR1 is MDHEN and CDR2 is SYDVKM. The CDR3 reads CASSFNYGYTFGS.

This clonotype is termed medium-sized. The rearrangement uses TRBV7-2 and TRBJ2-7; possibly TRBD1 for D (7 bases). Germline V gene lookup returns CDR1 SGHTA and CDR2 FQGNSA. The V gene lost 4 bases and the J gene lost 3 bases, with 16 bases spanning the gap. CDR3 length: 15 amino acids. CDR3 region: CASSSPGGLLYEQYF. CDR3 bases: TGTGCCAGCAGCTCGCCAGGGGGGCTCCTCTACGAGCAGTACTTC.

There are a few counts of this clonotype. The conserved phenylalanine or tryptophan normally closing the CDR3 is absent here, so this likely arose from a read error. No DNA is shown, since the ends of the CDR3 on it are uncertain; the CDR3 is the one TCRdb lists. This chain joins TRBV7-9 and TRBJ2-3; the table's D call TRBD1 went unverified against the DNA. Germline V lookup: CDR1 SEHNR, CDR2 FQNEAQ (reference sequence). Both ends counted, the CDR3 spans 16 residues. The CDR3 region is CASSLGFRDDGYTFGS.

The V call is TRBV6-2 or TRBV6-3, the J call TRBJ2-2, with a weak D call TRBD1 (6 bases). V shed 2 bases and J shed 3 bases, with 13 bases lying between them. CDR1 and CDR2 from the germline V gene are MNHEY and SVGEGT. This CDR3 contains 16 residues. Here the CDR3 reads CASSYTPQGDTGELFF. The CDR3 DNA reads TGTGCCAGCAGTTACACCCCACAGGGTGACACCGGGGAGCTGTTTTTT.

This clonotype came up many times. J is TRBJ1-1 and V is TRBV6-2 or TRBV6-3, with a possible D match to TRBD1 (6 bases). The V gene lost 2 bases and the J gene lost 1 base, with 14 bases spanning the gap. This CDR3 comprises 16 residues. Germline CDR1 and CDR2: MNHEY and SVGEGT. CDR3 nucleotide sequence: TGTGCCAGCAGTTACGCCTGGACAGACCCGAACACTGAAGCTTTCTTT. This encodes CASSYAWTDPNTEAFF.

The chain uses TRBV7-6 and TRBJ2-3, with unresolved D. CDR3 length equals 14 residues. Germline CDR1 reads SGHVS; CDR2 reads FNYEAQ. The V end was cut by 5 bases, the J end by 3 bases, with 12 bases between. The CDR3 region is CASSKYIETDTQYF. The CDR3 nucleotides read TGTGCCAGCAGCAAATACATAGAGACAGATACGCAGTATTTT.

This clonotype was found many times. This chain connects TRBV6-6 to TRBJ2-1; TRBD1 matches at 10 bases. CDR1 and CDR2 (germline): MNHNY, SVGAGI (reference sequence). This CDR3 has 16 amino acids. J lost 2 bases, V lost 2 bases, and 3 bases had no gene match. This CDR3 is CASSYPGTGAYNEQFF. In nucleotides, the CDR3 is TGTGCCAGCAGTTACCCAGGGACAGGGGCCTACAATGAGCAGTTCTTC.

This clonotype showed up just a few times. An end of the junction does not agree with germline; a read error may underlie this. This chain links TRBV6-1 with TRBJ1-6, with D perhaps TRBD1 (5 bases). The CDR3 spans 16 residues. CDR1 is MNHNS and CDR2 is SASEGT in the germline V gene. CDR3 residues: CASSEGGRGPYYEQYF. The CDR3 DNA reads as TGTGCCAGCAGTGAAGGAGGGCGGGGACCCTACTACGAGCAGTACTTT.

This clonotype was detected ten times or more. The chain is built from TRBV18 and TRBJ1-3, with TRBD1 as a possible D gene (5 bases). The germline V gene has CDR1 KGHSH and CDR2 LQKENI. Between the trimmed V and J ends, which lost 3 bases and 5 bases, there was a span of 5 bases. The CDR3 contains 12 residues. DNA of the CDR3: TGTGCCAGCTCACCGGGGCGAAACACCATATATTTT. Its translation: CASSPGRNTIYF.

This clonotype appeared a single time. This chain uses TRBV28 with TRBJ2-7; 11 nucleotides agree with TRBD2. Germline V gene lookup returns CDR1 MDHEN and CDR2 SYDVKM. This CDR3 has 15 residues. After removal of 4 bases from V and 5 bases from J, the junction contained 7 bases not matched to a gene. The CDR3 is CASSSYGTSGNEQYF. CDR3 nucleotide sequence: TGTGCCAGCAGTTCATACGGGACTAGCGGAAACGAGCAGTACTTC.

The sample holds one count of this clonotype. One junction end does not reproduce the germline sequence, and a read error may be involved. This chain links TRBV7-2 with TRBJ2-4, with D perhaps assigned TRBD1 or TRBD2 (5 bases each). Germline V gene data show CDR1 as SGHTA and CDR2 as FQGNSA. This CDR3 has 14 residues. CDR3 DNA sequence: TGTGCCAGCAGCTCTTACCGGGGCTCCTACGAGCAGTACTTT. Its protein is CASSSYRGSYEQYF.

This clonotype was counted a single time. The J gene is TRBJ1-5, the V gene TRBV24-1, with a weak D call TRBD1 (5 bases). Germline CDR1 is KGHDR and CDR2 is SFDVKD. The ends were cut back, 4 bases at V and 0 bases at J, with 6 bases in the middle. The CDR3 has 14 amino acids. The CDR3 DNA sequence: TGTGCCACCAGTGACAGGGCTAGCAATCAGCCCCAGCATTTT. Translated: CATSDRASNQPQHF.

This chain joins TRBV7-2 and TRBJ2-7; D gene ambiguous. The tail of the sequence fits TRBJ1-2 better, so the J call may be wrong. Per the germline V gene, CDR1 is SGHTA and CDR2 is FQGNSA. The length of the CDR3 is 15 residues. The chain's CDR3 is CASSLAGGSNYGYTF. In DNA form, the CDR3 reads TGTGCCAGCAGCTTAGCGGGAGGGAGTAACTATGGCTACACCTTC.